This passage covers 2 T cell receptor beta chains from one sample sequenced in a study of cytomegalovirus exposure and HLA in healthy donors. Vbeta (60) and Jbeta (13) primers were used in the PCR. The repertoire was sequenced with immunoSEQ multiplex PCR; TCRdb's copy has only in-frame clones and lacks some. The data show about 76,000 clones, roughly two thirds seen once. Source material: PBMCs. The receptor source for this set is a man between 60 and 70 years old in good health and CMV-seropositive.

This clone was observed a handful of times. The J gene is TRBJ1-5, the V gene TRBV2; no definite D call. This CDR3 has 17 amino acids. Trimming removed 7 bases from V and 2 bases from J, with 21 bases in between. The germline V gene encodes CDR1 SNHLY and CDR2 FYNNEI. The CDR3 sequence: CASTAGWYQHGNQPQHF. DNA of the CDR3: TGTGCCAGCACGGCAGGTTGGTACCAACATGGCAATCAGCCCCAGCATTTT. Using reference TRBV2 and TRBJ1-5 for the parts outside the CDR3, the full variable domain is EPEVTQTPSHQVTQMGQEVILRCVPISNHLYFYWYRQILGQKVEFLVSFYNNEISEKSEIFDDQFSVERPDGSNFTLKIRSTKLEDSAMYFCASTAGWYQHGNQPQHFGDGTRLSIL.

The chain combines TRBV19 with TRBJ2-7, with 10 bases matching TRBD2. The CDR3 covers 15 residues. Germline V lookup: CDR1 LNHDA, CDR2 SQIVND (reference sequence). The junction had 2 bases not matched to a gene; V was cut back by 3 bases and J by 0 bases. The CDR3 coding sequence is TGTGCCAGTAGTATCACTAGCGGGGTCTCCTACGAGCAGTACTTC. It translates to CASSITSGVSYEQYF.